This T cell receptor (beta chain) comes out of a study of blood T cell repertoires in COVID-19. About the research overall: Acute and convalescent COVID-19 samples came from the United States, Italy and Spain.

Original processing methods: Using reference gene primer amplification, nucleated cell counts were estimated. Profiled with immunoSEQ multiplex PCR; TCRdb holds only in-frame clones, not every one. That table furnishes V, J and clone size, whereas the DNA furnished D and trimming. Of over 100,000 clones listed, more than 80% are singletons. The length of the CDR3 is 12 residues. Trimming took off 5 bases at V and 7 bases at J, with 11 bases between the two ends. CDR1 is SNHLY, CDR2 FYNNEI, per germline. Sequenced: peripheral blood. The chain has TRBV2 and TRBJ1-2; unclear D gene. The sequence came from a woman between 55 and 75 years old with acute or convalescent COVID-19. CDR3 bases: TGTGCCAGCAGTCTGTGGGCCAGTGGCTACACCTTC. This codes for CASSLWASGYTF. Complete variable domain (other parts from reference TRBV2 and TRBJ1-2): EPEVTQTPSHQVTQMGQEVILRCVPISNHLYFYWYRQILGQKVEFLVSFYNNEISEKSEIFDDQFSVERPDGSNFTLKIRSTKLEDSAMYFCASSLWASGYTFGSGTRLTVV.